The source of this T cell receptor beta chain is a study of cytomegalovirus exposure and HLA in healthy donors. Notes on the study in general: Associated with cytomegalovirus, according to the listing, were 150 to 200 TCR beta chains.

Trimming removed 10 bases from V and 5 bases from J, with 18 bases in between. Germline V gene lookup returns CDR1 ENHRY and CDR2 SYGVKD. CDR3 length equals 13 residues. The protocol was immunoSEQ multiplex PCR, while the TCRdb copy is restricted to in-frame clones and leaves out a portion. The table lists about 53,000 clones, approximately 90% of them singletons. In regard to this clone: Its antigen is not known.

The sample taken for sequencing was PBMCs. The TCR was taken from a man in his late teens or twenties in good health and CMV-seronegative. This chain joins TRBV10-3 and TRBJ2-7; TRBD1 might be the D (6 bases). The CDR3, as DNA: TGTGCCACCCAACGACAGGAATTCCACGAGCAGTACTTC. This translates into CATQRQEFHEQYF.